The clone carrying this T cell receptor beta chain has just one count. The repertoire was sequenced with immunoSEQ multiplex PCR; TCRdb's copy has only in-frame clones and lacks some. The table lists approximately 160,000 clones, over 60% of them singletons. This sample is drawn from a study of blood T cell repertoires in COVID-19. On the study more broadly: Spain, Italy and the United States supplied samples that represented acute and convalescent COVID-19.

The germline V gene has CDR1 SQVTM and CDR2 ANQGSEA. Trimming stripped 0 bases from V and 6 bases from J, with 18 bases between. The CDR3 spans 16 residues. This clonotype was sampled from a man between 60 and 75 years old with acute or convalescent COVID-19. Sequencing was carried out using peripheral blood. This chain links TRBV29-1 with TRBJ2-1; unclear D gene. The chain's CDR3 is CSVEDTRSLNLNEQFF. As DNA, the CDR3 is TGCAGCGTTGAAGATACGAGGTCCCTGAACCTCAATGAGCAGTTCTTC.